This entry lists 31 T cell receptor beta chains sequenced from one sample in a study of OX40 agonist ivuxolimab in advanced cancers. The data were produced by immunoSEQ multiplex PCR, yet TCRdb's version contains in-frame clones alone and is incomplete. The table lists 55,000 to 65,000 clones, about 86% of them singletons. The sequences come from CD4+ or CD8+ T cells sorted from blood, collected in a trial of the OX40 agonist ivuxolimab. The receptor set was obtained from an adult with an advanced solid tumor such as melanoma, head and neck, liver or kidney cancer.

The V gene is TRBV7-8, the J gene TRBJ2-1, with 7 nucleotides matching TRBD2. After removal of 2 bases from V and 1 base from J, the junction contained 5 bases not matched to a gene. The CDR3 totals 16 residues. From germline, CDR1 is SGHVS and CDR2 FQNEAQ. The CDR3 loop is CASSLFGRGSYNEQFF. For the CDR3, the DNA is TGTGCCAGCAGCTTATTCGGGCGGGGGTCCTACAATGAGCAGTTCTTC. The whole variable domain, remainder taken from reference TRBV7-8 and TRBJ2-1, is GAGVSQSPRYKVAKRGQDVALRCDPISGHVSLFWYQQALGQGPEFLTYFQNEAQLDKSGLPSDRFFAERPEGSVSTLKIQRTQQEDSAVYLCASSLFGRGSYNEQFFGPGTRLTVL.

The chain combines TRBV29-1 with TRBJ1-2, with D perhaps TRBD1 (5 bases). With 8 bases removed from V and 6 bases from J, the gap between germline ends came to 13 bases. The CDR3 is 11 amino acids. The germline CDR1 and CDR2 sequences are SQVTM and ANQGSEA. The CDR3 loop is CSIGATDGYTF. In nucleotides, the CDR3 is TGCAGCATCGGGGCCACGGATGGCTACACCTTC. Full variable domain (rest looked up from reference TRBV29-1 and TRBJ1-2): SAVISQKPSRDICQRGTSLTIQCQVDSQVTMMFWYRQQPGQSLTLIATANQGSEATYESGFVIDKFPISRPNLTFSTLTVSNMSPEDSSIYLCSIGATDGYTFGSGTRLTVV.

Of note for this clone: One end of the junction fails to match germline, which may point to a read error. As DNA, the CDR3 is TGTGCCAGCAGCTTGGAGGCGGCCACGAACACTGAAGCTTTCTTT. Its protein product is CASSLEAATNTEAFF. V is TRBV5-3 and J is TRBJ1-1; no clear D gene. TRBV5-3 is marked as an open reading frame, function uncertain. This CDR3 has 15 amino acids.

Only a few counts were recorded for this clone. CDR3 loop: CASSDNSYNSPLHF. As DNA, the CDR3 is TGTGCCAGCAGCGACAACTCCTATAATTCACCCCTCCACTTT. V is TRBV2 and J is TRBJ1-6; D is unresolved. V gave up 6 bases and J gave up 0 bases, with 6 bases separating them. From germline, CDR1 is SNHLY and CDR2 FYNNEI. The CDR3 sequence is 14 residues long.

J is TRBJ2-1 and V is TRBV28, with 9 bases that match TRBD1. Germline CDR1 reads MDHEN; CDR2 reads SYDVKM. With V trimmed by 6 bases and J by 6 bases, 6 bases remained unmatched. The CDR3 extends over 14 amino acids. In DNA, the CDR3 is TGTGCCAGCAGACTGACAGGGGGATTCAATGAGCAGTTCTTC. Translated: CASRLTGGFNEQFF.

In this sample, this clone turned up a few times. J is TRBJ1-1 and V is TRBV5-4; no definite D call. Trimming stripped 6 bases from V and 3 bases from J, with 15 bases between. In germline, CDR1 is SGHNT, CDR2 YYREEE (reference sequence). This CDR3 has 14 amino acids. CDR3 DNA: TGTGCCAGCATGATTGACCCGGGATACACTGAAGCTTTCTTT. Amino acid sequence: CASMIDPGYTEAFF.

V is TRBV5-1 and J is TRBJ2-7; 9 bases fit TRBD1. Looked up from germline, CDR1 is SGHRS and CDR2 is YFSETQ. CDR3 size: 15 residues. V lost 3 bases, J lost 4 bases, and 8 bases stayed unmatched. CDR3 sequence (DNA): TGCGCCAGCAGCTGGGTCGGGACAGGGATATACGAGCAGTACTTC. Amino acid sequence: CASSWVGTGIYEQYF.

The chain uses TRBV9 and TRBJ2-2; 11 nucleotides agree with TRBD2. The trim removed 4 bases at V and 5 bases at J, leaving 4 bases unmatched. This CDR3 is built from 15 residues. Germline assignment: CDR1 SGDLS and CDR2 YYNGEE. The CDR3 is CASSQGLAETGELFF. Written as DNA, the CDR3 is TGTGCCAGCAGCCAGGGACTAGCGGAGACCGGGGAGCTGTTTTTT.

The chain's CDR3 is CASSPRTGTTREQYF. In nucleotides, the CDR3 is TGTGCCAGCAGCCCGCGAACCGGGACCACCCGCGAGCAGTACTTC. The chain uses TRBV9 and TRBJ2-7; D may match TRBD1 or TRBD2 (5 bases each). The CDR3 runs 15 residues. Trimming left V 4 bases short and J 6 bases short, with 20 bases between. Germline values: CDR1 SGDLS, CDR2 YYNGEE. Drawing the rest from reference TRBV9 and TRBJ2-7, the complete variable domain is DSGVTQTPKHLITATGQRVTLRCSPRSGDLSVYWYQQSLDQGLQFLIQYYNGEERAKGNILERFSAQQFPDLHSELNLSSLELGDSALYFCASSPRTGTTREQYFGPGTRLTVT.

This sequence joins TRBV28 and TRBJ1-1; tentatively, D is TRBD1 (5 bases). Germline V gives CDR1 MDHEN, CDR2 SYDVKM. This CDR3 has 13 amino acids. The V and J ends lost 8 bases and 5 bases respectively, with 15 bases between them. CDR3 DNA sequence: TGTGCCAGCGGCCCTCTTAGGGGAACTGAAGCTTTCTTT. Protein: CASGPLRGTEAFF.

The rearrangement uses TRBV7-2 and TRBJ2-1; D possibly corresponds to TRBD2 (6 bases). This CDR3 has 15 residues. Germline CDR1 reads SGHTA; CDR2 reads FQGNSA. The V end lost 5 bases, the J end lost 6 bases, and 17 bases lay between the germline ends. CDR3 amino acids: CASSKGLRPGNEQFF. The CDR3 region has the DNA TGTGCCAGCAGCAAGGGACTGCGCCCGGGCAATGAGCAGTTCTTC.

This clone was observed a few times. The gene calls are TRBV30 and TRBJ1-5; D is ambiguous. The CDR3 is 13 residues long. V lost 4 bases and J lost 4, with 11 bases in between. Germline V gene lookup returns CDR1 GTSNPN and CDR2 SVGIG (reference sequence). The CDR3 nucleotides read TGTGCCTGGACGGGTGGCCGGAATCAGCCCCAGCATTTT. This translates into CAWTGGRNQPQHF.

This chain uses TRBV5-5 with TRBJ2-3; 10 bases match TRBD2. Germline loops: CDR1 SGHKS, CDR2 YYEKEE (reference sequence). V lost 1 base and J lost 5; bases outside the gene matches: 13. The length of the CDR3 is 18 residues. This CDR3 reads CASSLIAVEAGGGDTQYF. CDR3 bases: TGTGCCAGCAGCTTGATTGCAGTCGAAGCGGGAGGGGGAGATACGCAGTATTTT.

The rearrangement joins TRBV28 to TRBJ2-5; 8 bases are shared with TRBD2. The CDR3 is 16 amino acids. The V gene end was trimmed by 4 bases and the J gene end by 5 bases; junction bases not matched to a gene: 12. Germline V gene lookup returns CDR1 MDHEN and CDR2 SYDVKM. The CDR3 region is CASSSQRGSLGETQYF. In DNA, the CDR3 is TGTGCCAGCAGTTCACAGCGGGGGAGCTTGGGGGAGACCCAGTACTTC.

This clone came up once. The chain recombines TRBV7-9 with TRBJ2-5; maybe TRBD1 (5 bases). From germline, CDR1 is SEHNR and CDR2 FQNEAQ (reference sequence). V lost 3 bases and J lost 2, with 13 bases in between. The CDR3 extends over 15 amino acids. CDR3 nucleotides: TGTGCCAGCAGCTTCCAGGGTTCGTTACAAGAGACCCAGTACTTC. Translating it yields CASSFQGSLQETQYF.

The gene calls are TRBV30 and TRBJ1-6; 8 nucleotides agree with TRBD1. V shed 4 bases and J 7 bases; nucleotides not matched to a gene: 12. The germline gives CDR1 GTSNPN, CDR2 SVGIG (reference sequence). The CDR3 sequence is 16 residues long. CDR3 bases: TGTGCCTGGAAGTCAGGGGGCAAGTCGGGGAATTCACCCCTCCACTTT. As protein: CAWKSGGKSGNSPLHF.

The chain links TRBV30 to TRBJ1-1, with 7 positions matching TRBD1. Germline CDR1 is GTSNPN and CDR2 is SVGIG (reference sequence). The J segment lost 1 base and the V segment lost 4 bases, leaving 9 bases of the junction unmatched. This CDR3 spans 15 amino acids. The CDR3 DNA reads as TGTGCCTGGACTACCCCCGACAGGGCGAACACTGAAGCTTTCTTT. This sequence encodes CAWTTPDRANTEAFF.

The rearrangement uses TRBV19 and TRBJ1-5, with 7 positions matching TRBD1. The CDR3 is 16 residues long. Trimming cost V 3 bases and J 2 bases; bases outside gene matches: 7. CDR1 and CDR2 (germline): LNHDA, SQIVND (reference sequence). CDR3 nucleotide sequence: TGTGCCAGTAGTATCGCGAGGCAGGGGGGCAATCAGCCCCAGCATTTT. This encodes CASSIARQGGNQPQHF.

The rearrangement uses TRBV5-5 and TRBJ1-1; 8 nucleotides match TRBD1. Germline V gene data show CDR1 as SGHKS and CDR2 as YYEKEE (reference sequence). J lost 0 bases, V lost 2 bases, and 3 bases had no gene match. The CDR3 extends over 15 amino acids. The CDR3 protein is CASSFWGQVNTEAFF. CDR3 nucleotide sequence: TGTGCCAGCAGCTTCTGGGGACAGGTGAACACTGAAGCTTTCTTT.

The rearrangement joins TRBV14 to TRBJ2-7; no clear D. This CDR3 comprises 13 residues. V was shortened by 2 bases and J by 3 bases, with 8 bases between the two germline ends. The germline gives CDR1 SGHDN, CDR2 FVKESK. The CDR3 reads CASSQSRGYEQYF. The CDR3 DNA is TGTGCCAGCAGCCAAAGTCGAGGCTACGAGCAGTACTTC.

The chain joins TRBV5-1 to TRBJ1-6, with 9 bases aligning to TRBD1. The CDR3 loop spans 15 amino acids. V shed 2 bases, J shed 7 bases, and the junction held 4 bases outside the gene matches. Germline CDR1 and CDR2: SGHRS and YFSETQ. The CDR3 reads CASSLSTGGNSPLHF. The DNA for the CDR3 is TGCGCCAGCAGCTTATCGACAGGGGGGAATTCACCCCTCCACTTT.

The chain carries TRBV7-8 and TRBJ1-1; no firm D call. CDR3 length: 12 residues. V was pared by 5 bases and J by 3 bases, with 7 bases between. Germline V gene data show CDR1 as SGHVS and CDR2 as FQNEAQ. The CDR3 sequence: CASSGRDTEAFF. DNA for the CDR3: TGTGCCAGCAGCGGACGGGACACTGAAGCTTTCTTT.

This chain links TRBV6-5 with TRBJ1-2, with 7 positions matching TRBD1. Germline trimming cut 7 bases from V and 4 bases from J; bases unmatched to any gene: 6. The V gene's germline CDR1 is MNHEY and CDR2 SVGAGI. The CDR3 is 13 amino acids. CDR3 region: CASKKDRTYGYTF. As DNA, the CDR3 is TGTGCCAGCAAAAAGGACAGGACCTATGGCTACACCTTC.

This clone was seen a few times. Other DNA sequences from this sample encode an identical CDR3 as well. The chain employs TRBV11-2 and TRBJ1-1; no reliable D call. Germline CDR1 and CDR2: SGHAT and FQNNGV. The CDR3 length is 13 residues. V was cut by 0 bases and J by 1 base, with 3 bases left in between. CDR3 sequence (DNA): TGTGCCAGCAGCTTAGATCCGAACACTGAAGCTTTCTTT. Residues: CASSLDPNTEAFF.

CDR3 residues: CASRPKTNFQGARKNEQFF. The CDR3 coding sequence is TGTGCCAGCAGGCCTAAAACCAATTTCCAGGGGGCGCGAAAAAATGAGCAGTTCTTC. The chain employs TRBV27 and TRBJ2-1, with TRBD1 matching over 8 bases. Germline V lookup: CDR1 MNHEY, CDR2 SMNVEV (reference sequence). There are 19 residues in the CDR3. V lost 6 bases and J lost 7; bases outside the gene matches: 23.

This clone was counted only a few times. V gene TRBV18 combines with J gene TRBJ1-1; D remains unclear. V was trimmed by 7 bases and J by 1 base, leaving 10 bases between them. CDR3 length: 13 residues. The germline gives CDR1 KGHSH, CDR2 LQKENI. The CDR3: CASLQARNTEAFF. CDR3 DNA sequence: TGTGCCAGCTTGCAGGCCAGGAACACTGAAGCTTTCTTT.

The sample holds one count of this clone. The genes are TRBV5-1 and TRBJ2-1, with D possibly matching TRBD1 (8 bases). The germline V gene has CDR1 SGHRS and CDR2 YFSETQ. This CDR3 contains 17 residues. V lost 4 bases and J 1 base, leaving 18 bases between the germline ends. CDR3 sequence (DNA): TGCGCCAGCAGCCCACAGGGGGGGGGCCTTTCCTACAATGAGCAGTTCTTC. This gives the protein CASSPQGGGLSYNEQFF.

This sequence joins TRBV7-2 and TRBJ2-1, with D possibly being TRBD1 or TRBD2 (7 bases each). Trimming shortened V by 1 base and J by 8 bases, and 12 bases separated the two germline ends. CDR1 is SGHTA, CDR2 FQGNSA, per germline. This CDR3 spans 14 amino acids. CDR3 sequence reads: CASSLEPGGDEQFF. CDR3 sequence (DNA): TGTGCCAGCAGCTTAGAACCAGGGGGGGATGAGCAGTTCTTC.

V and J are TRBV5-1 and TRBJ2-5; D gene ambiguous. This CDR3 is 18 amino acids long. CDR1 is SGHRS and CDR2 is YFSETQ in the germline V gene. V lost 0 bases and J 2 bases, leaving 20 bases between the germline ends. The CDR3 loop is CASSLASIARRKQETQYF. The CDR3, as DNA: TGCGCCAGCAGCTTGGCCTCCATCGCCCGTAGGAAACAAGAGACCCAGTACTTC.

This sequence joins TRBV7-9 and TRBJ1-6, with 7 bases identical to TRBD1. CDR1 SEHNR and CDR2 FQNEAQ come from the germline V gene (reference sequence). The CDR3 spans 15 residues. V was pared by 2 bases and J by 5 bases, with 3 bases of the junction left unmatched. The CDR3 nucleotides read TGTGCCAGCAGCTTACCGGGACAGCATAATTCACCCCTCCACTTT. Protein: CASSLPGQHNSPLHF.

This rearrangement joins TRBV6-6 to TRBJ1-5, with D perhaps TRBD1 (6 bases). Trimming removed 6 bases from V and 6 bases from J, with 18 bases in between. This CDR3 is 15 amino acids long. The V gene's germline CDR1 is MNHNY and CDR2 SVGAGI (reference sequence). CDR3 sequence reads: CASSPGQGYSQPQHF. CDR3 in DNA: TGTGCCAGCAGCCCGGGCCAGGGGTACAGTCAGCCCCAGCATTTT.